This T cell receptor (beta chain) comes out of a study of Ad26.COV2.S vaccination and SARS-CoV-2 variants. Treatment defined: about 20 received Ad26.COV2.S at low or high dose, single or two shots; a few received placebo; per-sample allocation not given. Specimen acquisition occurred on day 63 following the initial vaccine or placebo injection. TCRdb keeps only in-frame clones here, not all; method: immunoSEQ multiplex PCR. The table shows about 480,000 clones, with 70% to 90% occurring only once. Looked up from germline, CDR1 is MRHNA and CDR2 is SNTAGT. Trimming took 4 bases from V and 4 from J, leaving 16 bases between them. The CDR3 is made up of 15 amino acids.

Sequences were derived from peripheral blood, sampled in a trial of Ad26.COV2.S vaccine versus placebo. The sequence derives from a person between 18 and 60 years old who received the Ad26.COV2.S COVID-19 vaccine or a placebo. The rearrangement links TRBV6-4 to TRBJ1-2; perhaps TRBD1 as D (6 bases). In nucleotides, the CDR3 is TGTGCCAGCAGTGCCACAAGGGGGGGAAGCTATGGCTACACCTTC. Protein product: CASSATRGGSYGYTF.